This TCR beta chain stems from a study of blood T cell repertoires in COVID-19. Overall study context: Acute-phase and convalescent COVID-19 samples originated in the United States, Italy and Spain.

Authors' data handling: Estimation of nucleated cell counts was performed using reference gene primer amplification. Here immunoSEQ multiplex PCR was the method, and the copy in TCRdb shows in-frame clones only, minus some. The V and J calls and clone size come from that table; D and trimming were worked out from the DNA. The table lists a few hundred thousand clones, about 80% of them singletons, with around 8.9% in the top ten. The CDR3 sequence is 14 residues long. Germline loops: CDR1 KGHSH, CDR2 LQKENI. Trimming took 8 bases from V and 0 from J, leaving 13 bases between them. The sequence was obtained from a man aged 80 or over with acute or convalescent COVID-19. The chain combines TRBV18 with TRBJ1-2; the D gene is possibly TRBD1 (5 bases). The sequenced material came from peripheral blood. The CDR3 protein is CASHGAGSNYGYTF. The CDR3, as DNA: TGTGCCAGCCACGGCGCAGGGTCTAACTATGGCTACACCTTC.